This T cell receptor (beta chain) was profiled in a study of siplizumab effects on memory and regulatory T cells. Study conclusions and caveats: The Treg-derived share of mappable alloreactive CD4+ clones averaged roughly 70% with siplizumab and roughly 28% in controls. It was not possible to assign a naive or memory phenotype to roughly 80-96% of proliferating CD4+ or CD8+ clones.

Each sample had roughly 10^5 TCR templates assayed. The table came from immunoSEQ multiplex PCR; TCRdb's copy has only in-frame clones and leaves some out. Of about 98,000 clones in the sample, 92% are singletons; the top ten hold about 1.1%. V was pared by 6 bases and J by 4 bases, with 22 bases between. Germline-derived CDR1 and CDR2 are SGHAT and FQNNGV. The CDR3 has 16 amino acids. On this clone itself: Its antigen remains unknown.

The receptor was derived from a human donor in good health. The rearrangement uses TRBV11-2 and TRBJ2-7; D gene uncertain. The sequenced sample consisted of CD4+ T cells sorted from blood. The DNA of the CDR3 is TGTGCCAGCAGACCCCCCCGTGAGGACCCCCCATACGAGCAGTACTTC. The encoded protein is CASRPPREDPPYEQYF.